The 29 T cell receptor beta chains reported below all come from one sample, sequenced in a study of blood T cell repertoires in COVID-19. Using immunoSEQ multiplex PCR, the repertoire was profiled, and TCRdb retains in-frame clones only, with some absent. The sample gives some 43,000 clones, around 84% of which show up once; about 4.1% is in the top ten. The sample consisted of peripheral blood. The source is a man aged 45-65 years with active COVID-19.

This clone turned up a few times. The genes are TRBV28 and TRBJ2-7; 7 nucleotides agree with TRBD2. The CDR3 is 15 residues long. Germline V lookup: CDR1 MDHEN, CDR2 SYDVKM. After removal of 2 bases from V and 4 bases from J, the junction contained 8 bases not matched to a gene. The chain's CDR3 is CASSLAGPRGYEQYF. Written as DNA, the CDR3 is TGTGCCAGCAGTTTAGCAGGTCCGCGGGGGTACGAGCAGTACTTC. Full variable domain (missing parts from reference TRBV28 and TRBJ2-7): DVKVTQSSRYLVKRTGEKVFLECVQDMDHENMFWYRQDPGLGLRLIYFSYDVKMKEKGDIPEGYSVSREKKERFSLILESASTNQTSMYLCASSLAGPRGYEQYFGPGTRLTVT.

The CDR3 loop reads CATSDFPGNKQFF. CDR3 nucleotides: TGTGCCACCAGTGATTTTCCGGGGAACAAGCAGTTCTTC. The chain links TRBV24-1 to TRBJ2-1; TRBD2 might be the D (5 bases). V lost 1 base, J lost 11 bases, and 11 bases lay in between. This CDR3 has 13 amino acids. Germline values: CDR1 KGHDR, CDR2 SFDVKD.

The CDR3 spells CASSLFAGGATGELFF. In DNA form, the CDR3 reads TGTGCCAGCAGCTTGTTCGCAGGGGGAGCCACCGGGGAGCTGTTTTTT. The gene calls are TRBV5-4 and TRBJ2-2, with TRBD1 matching 7 bases. The CDR3 runs to 16 residues. Germline loops: CDR1 SGHNT, CDR2 YYREEE (reference sequence). The junction had 7 bases not matched to a gene; V was cut back by 1 base and J by 4 bases.

The chain employs TRBV9 and TRBJ2-2; 12 bases match TRBD1. Germline values: CDR1 SGDLS, CDR2 YYNGEE. Trimming removed 5 bases from V and 6 bases from J; junction bases left unmatched: 8. The CDR3 covers 16 residues. DNA for the CDR3: TGTGCCAGCAGTTCAGCCGGGACAGGGGGCCCCGGGGAGCTGTTTTTT. As protein: CASSSAGTGGPGELFF.

This clone came up once. The J gene is TRBJ2-7, the V gene TRBV2; 10 nucleotides agree with TRBD2. This CDR3 comprises 15 residues. CDR1 SNHLY and CDR2 FYNNEI come from the germline V gene. The J segment lost 3 bases and the V segment lost 4 bases, leaving 6 bases of the junction unmatched. Here the CDR3 reads CASSGSGGPHYEQYF. In DNA form, the CDR3 reads TGTGCCAGCAGTGGTAGCGGGGGGCCTCACTACGAGCAGTACTTC.

Points on this clone: One end of the junction does not line up with germline, which may come from a read error. This rearrangement joins TRBV7-8 to TRBJ1-4; D is ambiguous. CDR1 is SGHVS and CDR2 is FQNEAQ in the germline V gene. The CDR3 runs to 9 residues. The CDR3 loop is CASNGETVF. The CDR3 DNA is TGTGCCAGCAACGGGGAAACTGTTTTT. Looking up the rest from reference TRBV7-8 and TRBJ1-4 gives the full variable domain: GAGVSQSPRYKVAKRGQDVALRCDPISGHVSLFWYQQALGQGPEFLTYFQNEAQLDKSGLPSDRFFAERPEGSVSTLKIQRTQQEDSAVYLCASNGETVFGSGTQLSVL.

This rearrangement joins TRBV10-2 to TRBJ2-6; TRBD2 matches at 8 bases. V trimming: 8 bases; J trimming: 4 bases; junction bases outside the gene matches: 7. The CDR3 is 15 residues long. Germline V gives CDR1 WSHSY, CDR2 SAAADI. The CDR3 loop reads CASGPGGAGANVLTF. DNA for the CDR3: TGCGCCAGCGGACCGGGGGGGGCGGGGGCCAACGTCCTGACTTTC.

This clone came up a few times. V usage is TRBV7-9 and J usage is TRBJ2-1; 7 positions agree with TRBD1. V trimming: 4 bases; J trimming: 0 bases; junction bases outside the gene matches: 3. Germline CDR1 is SEHNR and CDR2 is FQNEAQ (reference sequence). The CDR3 consists of 15 residues. CDR3 sequence reads: CASSWDSGSYNEQFF. The CDR3 coding sequence is TGTGCCAGCAGCTGGGACAGCGGCTCCTACAATGAGCAGTTCTTC.

V and J are TRBV11-3 and TRBJ2-3, with D tentatively TRBD1 (5 bases). Germline V gives CDR1 SGHNT, CDR2 YENEEA. CDR3 length: 15 residues. Trimming took off 0 bases at V and 0 bases at J, with 7 bases between the two ends. The CDR3 DNA reads as TGTGCCAGCAGCTTAGAGGGGCGAAGCACAGATACGCAGTATTTT. Translating gives CASSLEGRSTDTQYF.

The chain carries TRBV3-1 (or the pseudogene TRBV3-2) and TRBJ2-5, with D possibly being TRBD2 (6 bases). This CDR3 has 13 residues. The germline CDR1 and CDR2 sequences are LGHDT and YNNKEL (reference sequence). V lost 3 bases, J lost 3 bases, and 8 bases lay in between. Here the CDR3 DNA reads TGTGCCAGCAGCCACGGAGGGGAAGAGACCCAGTACTTC. It yields the protein CASSHGGEETQYF.

The chain recombines TRBV10-1 with TRBJ1-1; maybe TRBD1 (6 bases). The CDR3 contains 17 residues. The germline V gene has CDR1 WNHNN and CDR2 SYGVQD (reference sequence). V was pared by 2 bases and J by 4 bases, with 20 bases between. The CDR3 spells CASSEMGIGTRGTEAFF. The CDR3, as DNA: TGCGCCAGCAGTGAGATGGGAATTGGTACCAGGGGCACTGAAGCTTTCTTT.

This chain joins TRBV12-3 or TRBV12-4 and TRBJ2-7; 7 bases are shared with TRBD2. The CDR3 is made up of 12 amino acids. V shed 5 bases, J shed 5 bases, and the junction held 3 bases outside the gene matches. CDR3 loop: CASSKSGDEQYF. The CDR3 nucleotides are TGTGCCAGCAGTAAAAGCGGGGACGAGCAGTACTTC.

The gene calls are TRBV5-1 and TRBJ2-1; TRBD1 matches 7 bases. There are 14 residues in the CDR3. The junction had 5 bases not matched to a gene; V was cut back by 4 bases and J by 4 bases. Germline V gene lookup returns CDR1 SGHRS and CDR2 YFSETQ. CDR3 amino acids: CASSEQGWYNEQFF. The CDR3 coding sequence is TGCGCCAGCAGCGAACAGGGGTGGTACAATGAGCAGTTCTTC.

The chain joins TRBV29-1 to TRBJ2-3; tentative D call: TRBD1 (6 bases). Germline V gene sequence: CDR1 SQVTM, CDR2 ANQGSEA. The V end lost 4 bases, the J end lost 0 bases, and 11 bases lay between the germline ends. CDR3 length: 14 amino acids. The CDR3 DNA follows: TGCAGCGTTGTCAGGGGCCAGAGCACAGATACGCAGTATTTT. It codes for CSVVRGQSTDTQYF.

This rearrangement joins TRBV27 to TRBJ2-7, with D possibly matching TRBD2 (6 bases). The V gene lost 5 bases and the J gene lost 2 bases, with 13 bases spanning the gap. The CDR3 spans 14 residues. The germline CDR1 and CDR2 sequences are MNHEY and SMNVEV (reference sequence). The CDR3 bases are TGTGCCAGCAGTCATCGGGGGTCCCCCTACGAGCAGTACTTC. Protein sequence: CASSHRGSPYEQYF.

The chain recombines TRBV3-1 (or the pseudogene TRBV3-2) with TRBJ2-7, with D maybe TRBD1 (5 bases). V lost 7 bases to trimming and J lost 6 bases, with 25 bases between them. The CDR3 loop spans 16 amino acids. Germline V gene lookup returns CDR1 LGHDT and CDR2 YNNKEL (reference sequence). The CDR3 DNA is TGTGCCAGCATTCTCTCGCAGGACACTCCCTCCGTCGAGCAGTACTTC. This gives the protein CASILSQDTPSVEQYF.

V gene TRBV4-3 combines with J gene TRBJ2-6; 11 bases agree with TRBD1. Trimming at V came to 0 bases and at J to 0 bases, leaving 4 bases not matched to a gene. CDR1 and CDR2 (germline): LGHNA, YSLEER. The CDR3 spans 19 residues. Here the CDR3 DNA reads TGCGCCAGCAGCCAAGAAGGGACAGGGGGTGACTCTGGGGCCAACGTCCTGACTTTC. This sequence encodes CASSQEGTGGDSGANVLTF.

The V gene is TRBV27, the J gene TRBJ2-7, with D uncertain. CDR1 is MNHEY and CDR2 is SMNVEV in the germline V gene (reference sequence). V was clipped by 4 bases and J by 6 bases, with 13 bases between them. The CDR3 contains 13 residues. CDR3: CASSSTTTSEQYF. DNA for the CDR3: TGTGCCAGCAGTTCCACAACTACATCCGAGCAGTACTTC.

The chain uses TRBV19 and TRBJ2-1; 8 bases map to TRBD1. V lost 8 bases and J lost 8; bases outside the gene matches: 11. The germline V gene encodes CDR1 LNHDA and CDR2 SQIVND (reference sequence). This CDR3 comprises 14 residues. The CDR3 here is CASAPDRAVYEQFF. The CDR3 region has the DNA TGTGCCAGTGCCCCGGACAGGGCGGTTTATGAGCAGTTCTTC.

In its sample, this clone was seen once. The chain recombines TRBV6-2 or TRBV6-3 with TRBJ2-5; D perhaps matches TRBD2 (6 bases). CDR3 size: 15 residues. Deletions cut 4 bases from V and 2 bases from J, with 14 bases between. The germline gives CDR1 MNHEY, CDR2 SVGEGT. The CDR3 region is CASSSDSGVQETQYF. CDR3 coding DNA: TGTGCCAGCAGTTCGGATTCGGGGGTTCAAGAGACCCAGTACTTC.

This clone was detected only a few times. V usage is TRBV13 and J usage is TRBJ2-7; no definite D call. This CDR3 contains 15 residues. V lost 2 bases to trimming and J lost 2 bases, with 13 bases between them. From germline, CDR1 is PRHDT and CDR2 FYEKMQ (reference sequence). CDR3 sequence: CASSLTGRIPYEQYF. For the CDR3, the DNA is TGTGCCAGCAGCTTAACGGGTAGGATTCCCTACGAGCAGTACTTC.

A remark on this clone: One end of the junction does not line up with germline, which may come from a read error. The chain employs TRBV19 and TRBJ1-1; D is unclear. The CDR3 covers 11 residues. Germline V CDR1 and CDR2: LNHDA, SQIVND (reference sequence). CDR3 coding DNA: TGTGCCAGTAGTACCTATAACCACCAACTCTTT. Translation gives CASSTYNHQLF. The full variable domain, completed using reference TRBV19 and TRBJ1-1, is DGGITQSPKYLFRKEGQNVTLSCEQNLNHDAMYWYRQDPGQGLRLIYYSQIVNDFQKGDIAEGYSVSREKKESFPLTVTSAQKNPTAFYLCASSTYNHQLFGQGTRLTVV.

The chain joins TRBV10-3 to TRBJ2-5; no clear D gene. Trimming cost V 0 bases and J 5 bases, with 10 bases left between them. CDR1 is ENHRY and CDR2 is SYGVKD in the germline V gene. This CDR3 has 14 amino acids. CDR3 protein: CAISESSVGETQYF. As DNA, the CDR3 is TGTGCCATCAGTGAGTCGTCGGTCGGGGAGACCCAGTACTTC.

This clone has more than one count but fewer than ten. This sequence joins TRBV6-2 or TRBV6-3 and TRBJ2-5, with 8 nucleotides matching TRBD1. This CDR3 region has 15 residues. Trimming removed 5 bases from V and 4 bases from J; junction bases left unmatched: 9. Looked up from germline, CDR1 is MNHEY and CDR2 is SVGEGT. CDR3 residues: CASSLRTGYGETQYF. CDR3 sequence (DNA): TGTGCCAGCAGTCTCAGGACAGGGTATGGAGAGACCCAGTACTTC.

The rearrangement uses TRBV5-1 and TRBJ2-5, with 9 bases lining up with TRBD1. CDR3 length: 14 amino acids. Trimming cost V 7 bases and J 5 bases; bases outside gene matches: 9. Per the germline V gene, CDR1 is SGHRS and CDR2 is YFSETQ. CDR3 DNA sequence: TGCGCCAGCGCCTCAGGGACAGGGTTGGAGACCCAGTACTTC. The encoded protein is CASASGTGLETQYF.

This clone appeared a few times. The chain links TRBV7-2 to TRBJ1-5; tentative D call: TRBD1 (5 bases). Germline CDR1 reads SGHTA; CDR2 reads FQGNSA. Trimming left V 3 bases short and J 4 bases short, with 7 bases between. CDR3 size: 13 residues. The chain's CDR3 is CASSFPGNQPQHF. CDR3 nucleotide sequence: TGTGCCAGCAGCTTTCCAGGGAATCAGCCCCAGCATTTT.

The chain links TRBV6-5 to TRBJ1-1; 9 nucleotides agree with TRBD1. Germline CDR1 is MNHEY and CDR2 is SVGAGI. CDR3 size: 13 residues. Trimming took 8 bases from V and 5 from J; bases not matched to a gene: 6. The CDR3 DNA sequence: TGTGCCAGCGACCGGGACAGGGTAACTGAAGCTTTCTTT. Encoded protein: CASDRDRVTEAFF.

The chain carries TRBV10-1 and TRBJ2-7, with 9 nucleotides matching TRBD1. Germline V gene sequence: CDR1 WNHNN, CDR2 SYGVQD (reference sequence). V was pared by 4 bases and J by 7 bases, with 11 bases of the junction left unmatched. This CDR3 contains 15 residues. The chain's CDR3 is CASSGPGTGSEEQYF. CDR3 nucleotides: TGCGCCAGCAGTGGACCCGGGACAGGGTCGGAAGAGCAGTACTTC.

The rearrangement joins TRBV7-9 to TRBJ2-3, with 8 bases matching TRBD1. J lost 4 bases, V lost 5 bases, and 11 bases had no gene match. In germline, CDR1 is SEHNR, CDR2 FQNEAQ (reference sequence). The CDR3 covers 16 residues. This CDR3 reads CASSPLDRAASDTQYF. In nucleotides, the CDR3 is TGTGCCAGCAGCCCGCTGGACAGGGCCGCTTCAGATACGCAGTATTTT. Full variable domain (remainder filled in from reference TRBV7-9 and TRBJ2-3): DTGVSQNPRHKITKRGQNVTFRCDPISEHNRLYWYRQTLGQGPEFLTYFQNEAQLEKSRLLSDRFSAERPKGSFSTLEIQRTEQGDSAMYLCASSPLDRAASDTQYFGPGTRLTVL.